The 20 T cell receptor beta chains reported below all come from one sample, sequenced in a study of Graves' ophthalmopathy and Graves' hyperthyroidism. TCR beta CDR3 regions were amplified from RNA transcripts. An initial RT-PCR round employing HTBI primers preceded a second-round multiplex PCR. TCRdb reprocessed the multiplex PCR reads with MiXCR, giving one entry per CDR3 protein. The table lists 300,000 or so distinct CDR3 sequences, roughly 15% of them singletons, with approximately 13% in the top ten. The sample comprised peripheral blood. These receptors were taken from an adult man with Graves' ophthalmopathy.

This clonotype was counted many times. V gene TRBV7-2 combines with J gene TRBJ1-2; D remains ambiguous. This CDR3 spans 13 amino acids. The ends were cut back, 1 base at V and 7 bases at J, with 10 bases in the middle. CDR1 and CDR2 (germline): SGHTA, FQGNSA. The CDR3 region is CASSLEYLGGYTF. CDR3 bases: TGTGCCAGCAGCTTAGAATATTTGGGTGGCTACACCTTC.

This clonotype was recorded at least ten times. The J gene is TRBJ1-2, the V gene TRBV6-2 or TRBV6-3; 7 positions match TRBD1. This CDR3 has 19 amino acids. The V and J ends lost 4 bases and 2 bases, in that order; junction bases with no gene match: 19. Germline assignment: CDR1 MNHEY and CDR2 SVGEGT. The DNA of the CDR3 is TGTGCCAGCAGTTCCCTCCGGGACAGCGCTCGTATACCAAACTATGGCTACACCTTC. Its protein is CASSSLRDSARIPNYGYTF.

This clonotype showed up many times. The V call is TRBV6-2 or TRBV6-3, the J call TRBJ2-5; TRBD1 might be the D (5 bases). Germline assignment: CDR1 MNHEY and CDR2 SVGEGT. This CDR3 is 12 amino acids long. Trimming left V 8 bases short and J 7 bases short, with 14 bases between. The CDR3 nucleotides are TGTGCCAGCTCTTTCAGGGAAAGGACCCAGTACTTC. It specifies CASSFRERTQYF.

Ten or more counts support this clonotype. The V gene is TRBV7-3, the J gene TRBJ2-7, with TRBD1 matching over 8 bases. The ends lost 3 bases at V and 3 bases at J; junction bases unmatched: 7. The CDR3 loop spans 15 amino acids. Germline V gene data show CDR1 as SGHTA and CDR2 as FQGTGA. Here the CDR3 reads CASSFGQGANYEQYF. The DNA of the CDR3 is TGTGCCAGCAGCTTTGGTCAGGGGGCGAACTACGAGCAGTACTTC.

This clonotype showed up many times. CDR3 in amino acids: CASSEALQGSSGNTIYF. For the CDR3, the DNA is TGTGCCAGCAGTGAAGCGCTCCAGGGAAGCTCTGGAAACACCATATATTTT. V usage is TRBV6-1 and J usage is TRBJ1-3; maybe TRBD1 (5 bases). V lost 0 bases, J lost 0 bases, and 12 bases lay in between. The V gene's germline CDR1 is MNHNS and CDR2 SASEGT. The CDR3 has 17 amino acids.

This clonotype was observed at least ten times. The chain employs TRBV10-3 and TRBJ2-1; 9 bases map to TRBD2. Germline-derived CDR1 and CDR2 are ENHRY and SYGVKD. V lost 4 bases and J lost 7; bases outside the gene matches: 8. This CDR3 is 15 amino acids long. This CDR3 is CAISVIAGEGNEQFF. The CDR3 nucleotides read TGTGCCATCAGTGTAATAGCGGGAGAGGGTAATGAGCAGTTCTTC.

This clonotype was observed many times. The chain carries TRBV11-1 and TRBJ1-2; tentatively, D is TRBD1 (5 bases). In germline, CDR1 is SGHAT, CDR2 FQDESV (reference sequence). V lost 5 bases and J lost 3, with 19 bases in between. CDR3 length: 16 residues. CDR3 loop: CASSPPGGAGYYGYTF. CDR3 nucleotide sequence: TGTGCCAGCAGCCCACCGGGAGGGGCAGGTTACTATGGCTACACCTTC.

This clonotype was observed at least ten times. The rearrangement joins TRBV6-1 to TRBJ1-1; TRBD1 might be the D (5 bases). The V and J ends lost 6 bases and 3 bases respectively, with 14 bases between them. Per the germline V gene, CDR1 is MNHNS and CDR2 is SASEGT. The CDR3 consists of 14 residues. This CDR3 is CASSRGVKYTEAFF. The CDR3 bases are TGTGCCAGCAGCAGAGGGGTTAAGTACACTGAAGCTTTCTTT.

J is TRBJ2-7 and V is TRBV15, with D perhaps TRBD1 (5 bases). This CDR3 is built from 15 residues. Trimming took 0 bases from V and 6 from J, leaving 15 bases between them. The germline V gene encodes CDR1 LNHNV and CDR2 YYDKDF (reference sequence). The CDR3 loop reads CATSRDFEAGFEQYF. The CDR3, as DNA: TGTGCCACCAGCAGAGATTTCGAGGCAGGGTTCGAGCAGTACTTC.

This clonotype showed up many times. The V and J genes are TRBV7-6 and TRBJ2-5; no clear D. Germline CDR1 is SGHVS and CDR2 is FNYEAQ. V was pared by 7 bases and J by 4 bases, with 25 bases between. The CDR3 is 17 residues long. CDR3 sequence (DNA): TGTGCCAGCACGCCCGGCCCAGGTGAATTTGGACGAGAGACCCAGTACTTC. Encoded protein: CASTPGPGEFGRETQYF. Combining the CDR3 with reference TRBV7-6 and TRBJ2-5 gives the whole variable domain GAGVSQSPRYKVTKRGQDVALRCDPISGHVSLYWYRQALGQGPEFLTYFNYEAQQDKSGLPNDRFSAERPEGSISTLTIQRTEQRDSAMYRCASTPGPGEFGRETQYFGPGTRLLVL.

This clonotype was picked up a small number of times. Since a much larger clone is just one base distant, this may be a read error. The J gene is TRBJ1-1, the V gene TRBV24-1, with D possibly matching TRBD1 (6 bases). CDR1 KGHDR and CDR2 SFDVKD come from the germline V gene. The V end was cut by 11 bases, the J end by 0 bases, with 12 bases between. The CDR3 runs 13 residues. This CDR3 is CASRDNLNTEAFF. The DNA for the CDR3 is TGTGCCAGCCGGGACAACCTGAACACTGAAGCTTTCTTT.

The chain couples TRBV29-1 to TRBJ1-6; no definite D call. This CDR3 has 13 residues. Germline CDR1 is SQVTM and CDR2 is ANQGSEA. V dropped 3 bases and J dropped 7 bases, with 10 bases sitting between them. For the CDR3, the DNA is TGCAGCGTTGAGGAAGGTCGGAATTCACCCCTCCACTTT. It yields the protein CSVEEGRNSPLHF.

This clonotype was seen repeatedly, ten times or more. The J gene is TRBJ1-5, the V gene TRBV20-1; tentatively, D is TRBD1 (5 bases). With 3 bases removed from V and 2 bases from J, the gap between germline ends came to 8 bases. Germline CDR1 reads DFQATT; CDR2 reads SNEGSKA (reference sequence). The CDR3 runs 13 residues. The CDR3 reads CSARSTGNQPQHF. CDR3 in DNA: TGCAGTGCTAGGTCGACAGGCAATCAGCCCCAGCATTTT.

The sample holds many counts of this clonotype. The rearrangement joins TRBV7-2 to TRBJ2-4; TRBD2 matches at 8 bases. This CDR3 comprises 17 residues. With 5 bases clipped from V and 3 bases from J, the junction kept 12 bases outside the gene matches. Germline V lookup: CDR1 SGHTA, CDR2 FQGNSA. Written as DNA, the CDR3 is TGTGCCAGCAGCACCCCCGGGACTAGTAGGGTCAAAAACATTCAGTACTTC. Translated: CASSTPGTSRVKNIQYF.

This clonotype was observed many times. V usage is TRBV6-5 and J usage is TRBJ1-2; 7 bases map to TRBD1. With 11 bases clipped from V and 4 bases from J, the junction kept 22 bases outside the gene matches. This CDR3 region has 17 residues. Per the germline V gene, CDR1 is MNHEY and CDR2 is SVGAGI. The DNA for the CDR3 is TGTGCCGGCAAGAGGGCCAACGATCTCTCAGGGGGCTATGGCTACACCTTC. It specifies CAGKRANDLSGGYGYTF.

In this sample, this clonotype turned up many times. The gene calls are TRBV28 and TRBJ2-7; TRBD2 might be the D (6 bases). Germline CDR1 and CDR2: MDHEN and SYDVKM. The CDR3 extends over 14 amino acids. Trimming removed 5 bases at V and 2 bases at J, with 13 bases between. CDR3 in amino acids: CASSPSGLPYEQYF. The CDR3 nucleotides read TGTGCCAGCAGTCCCAGCGGGTTACCCTACGAGCAGTACTTC.

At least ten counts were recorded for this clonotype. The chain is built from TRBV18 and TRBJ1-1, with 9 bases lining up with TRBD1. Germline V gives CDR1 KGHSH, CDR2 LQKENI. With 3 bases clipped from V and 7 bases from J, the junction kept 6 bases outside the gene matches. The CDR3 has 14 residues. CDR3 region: CASSPADRGNEAFF. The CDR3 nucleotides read TGTGCCAGCTCACCGGCTGACAGGGGGAATGAAGCTTTCTTT.

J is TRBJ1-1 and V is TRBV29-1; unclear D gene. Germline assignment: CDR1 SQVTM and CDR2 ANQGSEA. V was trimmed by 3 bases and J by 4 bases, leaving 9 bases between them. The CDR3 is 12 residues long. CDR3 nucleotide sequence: TGCAGCGTTGATCACACCGGCACTGAAGCTTTCTTT. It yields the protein CSVDHTGTEAFF.

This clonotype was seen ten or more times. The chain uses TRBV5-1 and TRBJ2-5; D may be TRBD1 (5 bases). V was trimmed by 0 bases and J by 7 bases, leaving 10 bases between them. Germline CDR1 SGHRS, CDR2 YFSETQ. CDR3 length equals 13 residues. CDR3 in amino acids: CASSLDRKVTQYF. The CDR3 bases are TGCGCCAGCAGCTTGGACAGGAAAGTGACCCAGTACTTC.

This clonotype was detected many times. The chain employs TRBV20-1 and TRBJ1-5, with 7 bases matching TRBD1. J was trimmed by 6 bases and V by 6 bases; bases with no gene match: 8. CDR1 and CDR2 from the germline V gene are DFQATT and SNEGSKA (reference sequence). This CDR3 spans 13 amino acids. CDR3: CSATQGIGQPQHF. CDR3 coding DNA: TGCAGTGCCACACAGGGGATCGGTCAGCCCCAGCATTTT.